These 22 T cell receptor beta chains share one sample of origin, sequenced in a study of T cell responses to AZD1222 COVID-19 vaccine. Method: immunoSEQ multiplex PCR; TCRdb's copy keeps in-frame clones and lacks some. The data contain roughly 150,000 clones, approximately 90% of them singletons. The specimen was peripheral blood, collected 28 days after the second AZD1222 dose. These receptor sequences come from an adult who received the AZD1222 COVID-19 vaccine.

This chain connects TRBV7-8 to TRBJ2-5, with TRBD1 as a possible D gene (5 bases). The V and J ends lost 2 bases and 2 bases respectively, with 9 bases between them. CDR1 SGHVS and CDR2 FQNEAQ come from the germline V gene. There are 14 residues in the CDR3. This chain's CDR3 is CASSLLGVQETQYF. Written as DNA, the CDR3 is TGTGCCAGCAGCTTACTAGGGGTACAAGAGACCCAGTACTTC.

The V gene is TRBV7-2, the J gene TRBJ2-1, with a weak D call TRBD2 (6 bases). Trimming shortened V by 1 base and J by 7 bases, and 11 bases separated the two germline ends. The CDR3 has 14 residues. CDR1 is SGHTA and CDR2 is FQGNSA in the germline V gene. This chain's CDR3 is CASSLVAGMNEQFF. The CDR3 nucleotides read TGTGCCAGCAGCTTAGTGGCGGGGATGAATGAGCAGTTCTTC.

The DNA of the CDR3 is TGTGCCAGCAGTTACGGGGGATGGGAGACCCAGTACTTC. Amino acid sequence: CASSYGGWETQYF. This chain uses TRBV6-5 with TRBJ2-5; the D call may be TRBD1 or TRBD2 (5 bases each). Germline V gene lookup returns CDR1 MNHEY and CDR2 SVGAGI. Between the trimmed V and J ends, which lost 2 bases and 5 bases, there was a span of 9 bases. CDR3 length: 13 residues.

This clone occurred once. The chain uses TRBV5-1 and TRBJ1-5, with D uncertain. The V end lost 1 base, the J end lost 4 bases, and 12 bases lay between the germline ends. This CDR3 spans 15 amino acids. Germline assignment: CDR1 SGHRS and CDR2 YFSETQ. The chain's CDR3 is CASSLWGEENQPQHF. The DNA of the CDR3 is TGCGCCAGCAGCTTGTGGGGTGAGGAAAATCAGCCCCAGCATTTT.

This chain links TRBV27 with TRBJ2-7, with 7 nucleotides matching TRBD2. Trimming took 2 bases from V and 3 from J; bases not matched to a gene: 7. The CDR3 extends over 15 amino acids. Per germline, CDR1 MNHEY and CDR2 SMNVEV (reference sequence). The CDR3 region is CASSLTAGVNYEQYF. CDR3 nucleotides: TGTGCCAGCAGTTTAACGGCGGGGGTGAACTACGAGCAGTACTTC.

The chain uses TRBV5-1 and TRBJ1-1; no reliable D call. Trimming removed 0 bases at V and 0 bases at J, with 6 bases between. The germline gives CDR1 SGHRS, CDR2 YFSETQ. The CDR3 contains 14 residues. The CDR3 sequence is CASSLEWVNTEAFF. DNA of the CDR3: TGCGCCAGCAGCTTGGAATGGGTGAACACTGAAGCTTTCTTT.

V usage is TRBV5-5 and J usage is TRBJ2-1; possible D gene TRBD2, 5 bases. Trimming removed 1 base from V and 4 bases from J, with 12 bases in between. Germline CDR1 reads SGHKS; CDR2 reads YYEKEE (reference sequence). The CDR3 consists of 15 residues. The CDR3 nucleotides read TGTGCCAGCAGCTTGCCCAGCGGAGGATACAATGAGCAGTTCTTC. It is translated as CASSLPSGGYNEQFF.

The V and J genes are TRBV3-1 (or the pseudogene TRBV3-2) and TRBJ2-4; tentatively, D is TRBD1 (6 bases). Per germline, CDR1 LGHDT and CDR2 YNNKEL (reference sequence). Trimming pared 4 bases from V and 7 bases from J, leaving 14 bases between. The CDR3 has 14 amino acids. CDR3 sequence (DNA): TGTGCCAGCAGCCCGACCGACCAGGGGAACATTCAGTACTTC. Its protein is CASSPTDQGNIQYF.

J is TRBJ1-1 and V is TRBV25-1; no reliable D call. Germline CDR1 is MGHDK and CDR2 is SYGVNS. The CDR3 extends over 10 amino acids. V lost 8 bases and J 4 bases, leaving 5 bases between the germline ends. The CDR3 loop reads CASVATEAFF. Here the CDR3 DNA reads TGTGCCAGCGTGGCCACTGAAGCTTTCTTT. Based on the CDR3 plus reference TRBV25-1 and TRBJ1-1, the full variable domain is EADIYQTPRYLVIGTGKKITLECSQTMGHDKMYWYQQDPGMELHLIHYSYGVNSTEKGDLSSESTVSRIRTEHFPLTLESARPSHTSQYLCASVATEAFFGQGTRLTVV.

The V call is TRBV18, the J call TRBJ2-5; unclear D gene. CDR3 length equals 14 residues. The V and J ends lost 4 bases and 2 bases respectively, with 11 bases between them. CDR1 KGHSH and CDR2 LQKENI come from the germline V gene. CDR3 protein: CASSHLDTQETQYF. CDR3 bases: TGTGCCAGCTCACATCTTGACACGCAAGAGACCCAGTACTTC.

This chain uses TRBV6-2 or TRBV6-3 with TRBJ1-1; no firm D call. Germline V CDR1 and CDR2: MNHEY, SVGEGT. The CDR3 loop spans 14 amino acids. The ends were cut back, 0 bases at V and 0 bases at J, with 5 bases in the middle. CDR3 DNA: TGTGCCAGCAGTTACTCGACGGTGAACACTGAAGCTTTCTTT. Protein product: CASSYSTVNTEAFF.

The chain joins TRBV7-2 to TRBJ2-5; 7 bases align to TRBD2. Germline CDR1 SGHTA, CDR2 FQGNSA. The CDR3 runs 13 residues. The trim removed 5 bases at V and 5 bases at J, leaving 5 bases unmatched. CDR3 nucleotide sequence: TGTGCCAGCAGCACTAGCGTATGGGAGACCCAGTACTTC. As protein: CASSTSVWETQYF.

J is TRBJ2-3 and V is TRBV7-2; D may match TRBD1 or TRBD2 (5 bases each). V lost 5 bases, J lost 2 bases, and 17 bases lay in between. Germline CDR1 is SGHTA and CDR2 is FQGNSA. The CDR3 length is 16 residues. CDR3 sequence reads: CASSSLGRTYTDTQYF. CDR3 DNA sequence: TGTGCCAGCAGCAGTTTGGGACGGACGTACACAGATACGCAGTATTTT. Supplemented by reference TRBV7-2 and TRBJ2-3, the full variable domain reads GAGVSQSPSNKVTEKGKDVELRCDPISGHTALYWYRQSLGQGLEFLIYFQGNSAPDKSGLPSDRFSAERTGGSVSTLTIQRTQQEDSAVYLCASSSLGRTYTDTQYFGPGTRLTVL.

This clone was seen a few times. The sample carries other DNA sequences with the same CDR3. V usage is TRBV11-2 and J usage is TRBJ2-7; 8 bases line up with TRBD2. The CDR3 extends over 17 amino acids. V dropped 1 base and J dropped 1; count of bases not matched to a gene: 9. Per the germline V gene, CDR1 is SGHAT and CDR2 is FQNNGV. The CDR3 DNA follows: TGTGCCAGCAGCTTAGGAACGGGAGGGAGCCTATCCTACGAGCAGTACTTC. Residues: CASSLGTGGSLSYEQYF.

The chain recombines TRBV30 with TRBJ1-5; D perhaps matches TRBD1 (6 bases). The CDR3 is 15 amino acids. CDR1 is GTSNPN, CDR2 SVGIG, per germline (reference sequence). V was pared by 4 bases and J by 0 bases, with 13 bases between. The CDR3 bases are TGTGCCTGGACACCGGGACATAATAGCAATCAGCCCCAGCATTTT. This translates into CAWTPGHNSNQPQHF.

This chain links TRBV7-9 with TRBJ1-1; D unresolved. V was pared by 6 bases and J by 0 bases, with 17 bases between. The germline V gene encodes CDR1 SEHNR and CDR2 FQNEAQ (reference sequence). There are 16 residues in the CDR3. The CDR3 here is CASSFAAGLMNTEAFF. In DNA, the CDR3 is TGTGCCAGCAGTTTTGCGGCAGGCCTCATGAACACTGAAGCTTTCTTT. Full variable domain (missing parts from reference TRBV7-9 and TRBJ1-1): DTGVSQNPRHKITKRGQNVTFRCDPISEHNRLYWYRQTLGQGPEFLTYFQNEAQLEKSRLLSDRFSAERPKGSFSTLEIQRTEQGDSAMYLCASSFAAGLMNTEAFFGQGTRLTVV.

The chain carries TRBV28 and TRBJ1-5; no clear D gene. The germline V and J ends were trimmed by 9 bases and 6 bases, with 12 bases remaining between them. Germline V gene lookup returns CDR1 MDHEN and CDR2 SYDVKM. The CDR3 totals 12 residues. The CDR3 loop reads CASVEGFQPQHF. Written as DNA, the CDR3 is TGTGCCAGTGTAGAAGGGTTTCAGCCCCAGCATTTT. Full variable domain (remainder filled in from reference TRBV28 and TRBJ1-5): DVKVTQSSRYLVKRTGEKVFLECVQDMDHENMFWYRQDPGLGLRLIYFSYDVKMKEKGDIPEGYSVSREKKERFSLILESASTNQTSMYLCASVEGFQPQHFGDGTRLSIL.

The chain joins TRBV7-9 to TRBJ1-3, with D maybe TRBD1 (6 bases). CDR3 length: 15 amino acids. Germline CDR1 is SEHNR and CDR2 is FQNEAQ (reference sequence). The V gene lost 0 bases and the J gene lost 5 bases, with 11 bases spanning the gap. CDR3 amino acids: CASSLAGGIRNTIYF. The DNA for the CDR3 is TGTGCCAGCAGCTTAGCAGGGGGTATTAGAAACACCATATATTTT.

V and J are TRBV27 and TRBJ1-4; TRBD1 is a possible D gene (6 bases). Germline-derived CDR1 and CDR2 are MNHEY and SMNVEV (reference sequence). The CDR3 covers 15 residues. The ends were cut back, 0 bases at V and 6 bases at J, with 11 bases in the middle. As DNA, the CDR3 is TGTGCCAGCAGTTTATCGGCCAGGGGAGATGAAAAACTGTTTTTT. Translation gives CASSLSARGDEKLFF.

This clone was recorded a few times. The rearrangement uses TRBV5-4 and TRBJ2-1; 8 nucleotides line up with TRBD2. The CDR3 runs to 15 residues. Trimming at V came to 4 bases and at J to 5 bases, leaving 8 bases not matched to a gene. CDR1 and CDR2 (germline): SGHNT, YYREEE (reference sequence). CDR3 bases: TGTGCCAGCAGCCCCACCCGCGGGGGGCACAATGAGCAGTTCTTC. Translated: CASSPTRGGHNEQFF. The variable domain in full, completed from reference TRBV5-4 and TRBJ2-1, reads ETGVTQSPTHLIKTRGQQVTLRCSSQSGHNTVSWYQQALGQGPQFIFQYYREEENGRGNFPPRFSGLQFPNYSSELNVNALELDDSALYLCASSPTRGGHNEQFFGPGTRLTVL.

The chain employs TRBV30 and TRBJ2-7, with no clear D. The CDR3 has 12 amino acids. Between the trimmed V and J ends, which lost 0 bases and 4 bases, there was a span of 7 bases. The germline gives CDR1 GTSNPN, CDR2 SVGIG (reference sequence). This CDR3 reads CAWSVRQYEQYF. In DNA, the CDR3 is TGTGCCTGGAGTGTACGGCAGTACGAGCAGTACTTC.

This CDR3 reads CASMDGVGYTF. The CDR3 region has the DNA TGTGCCAGCATGGACGGTGTGGGCTACACCTTC. This sequence joins TRBV12-3 or TRBV12-4 and TRBJ1-2; no clear D. CDR3 length: 11 amino acids. Trimming removed 7 bases from V and 8 bases from J, with 11 bases in between.